The 2 T cell receptor beta chains given below trace back to one sample, sequenced in a study of CD8 T cells in ankylosing spondylitis (dated by TCRdb to about 2017). The receptor library was made with 5' RACE. The sequencer was an Illumina HiSeq 2500. TCRdb's own reprocessing of the public reads used fastp at Q25 and MiXCR and kept productive beta chains. Rows are combined by CDR3 protein, so each entry shows the most common genes and DNA. This sample holds 250,000 or so distinct CDR3 sequences; 15% to 20% were observed only once. Jointly, the top ten make up about a third of the sample. The sequenced material came from blood, either unsorted or a sorted T cell fraction (not recorded which). These receptor sequences come from a male donor with ankylosing spondylitis or in good health (not recorded which).

V is TRBV5-1 and J is TRBJ2-1, with TRBD2 identical over 8 bases. In germline, CDR1 is SGHRS, CDR2 YFSETQ. Trimming cost V 4 bases and J 0 bases; bases outside gene matches: 6. CDR3 size: 16 residues. The CDR3 spells CASSTALAASYNEQFF. The CDR3 region has the DNA TGCGCCAGCAGCACAGCACTAGCGGCCTCCTACAATGAGCAGTTCTTC.

This clonotype was seen at least ten times. The rearrangement joins TRBV7-2 to TRBJ1-5; possibly TRBD1 for D (5 bases). Germline CDR1 SGHTA, CDR2 FQGNSA. The germline V and J ends were trimmed by 2 bases and 2 bases, with 7 bases remaining between them. The CDR3 is 14 residues long. The CDR3 coding sequence is TGTGCCAGCAGCTTAACGACAGGCAATCAGCCCCAGCATTTT. It codes for CASSLTTGNQPQHF.